This T cell receptor beta chain was obtained from a study of regulatory T cells in long-lasting Graves disease. About the research overall: Antithyroid drugs had been taken by newly diagnosed Graves' patients for under 3 months. Study outcomes and limitations: The study found lower TCR diversity in persistent Graves' patients than in newly diagnosed ones.

For TCR beta, libraries came from iRepertoire HTBI primers and Arm-PCR of CDR3 regions. Each CDR3 protein gets one entry after TCRdb re-called the multiplex PCR reads with MiXCR. The data show 200,000 to 250,000 distinct CDR3 sequences, around 20% seen once. The time point denotes: newly diagnosed GD, antithyroid drugs for less than 3 months. Isolated PBMC RNA provided the starting material for the TCR library. The collection involved drawing roughly 9.1 milliliters of peripheral blood into EDTA tubes. This clonotype was detected many times. Its target is unknown. Trimming shortened V by 6 bases and J by 0 bases, and 6 bases separated the two germline ends. Germline CDR1 is WSHSY and CDR2 is SAAADI. The CDR3 has 13 residues.

This sequence originates from a female donor with Graves disease. Material: peripheral blood mononuclear cells (PBMCs), obtained at new diagnosis, from a patient treated with antithyroid drugs. The chain uses TRBV10-2 and TRBJ1-3, with D perhaps matching TRBD1 (5 bases). The CDR3 sequence is CASRQVSGNTIYF. CDR3 in DNA: TGCGCCAGCAGACAGGTCTCTGGAAACACCATATATTTT.